These 16 T cell receptor beta chains originate from one sample sequenced in a study of OX40 agonist ivuxolimab in advanced cancers. Only in-frame clones appear in the TCRdb table, and some are missing; sequencing was by immunoSEQ multiplex PCR. The sample holds around 38,000 clones, roughly 85% seen once. The source material was CD4+ or CD8+ T cells sorted from blood, sampled in a trial of the OX40 agonist ivuxolimab. These receptors all come from an adult with an advanced solid tumor such as melanoma, head and neck, liver or kidney cancer.

This clone was detected only once. The chain couples TRBV6-5 to TRBJ1-1, with no clear D. CDR3 length: 13 residues. CDR1 is MNHEY, CDR2 SVGAGI, per germline. V lost 5 bases and J 1 base, leaving 8 bases between the germline ends. DNA for the CDR3: TGTGCCAGCAGTCCTCGGGAGAACACTGAAGCTTTCTTT. Protein product: CASSPRENTEAFF.

J is TRBJ2-7 and V is TRBV6-6; D not resolved. Between the trimmed V and J ends, which lost 4 bases and 2 bases, there was a span of 12 bases. There are 14 residues in the CDR3. Germline assignment: CDR1 MNHNY and CDR2 SVGAGI (reference sequence). Here the CDR3 DNA reads TGTGCCAGCAGTTCCCCGAGGACCGCCTACGAGCAGTACTTC. This sequence encodes CASSSPRTAYEQYF.

This chain joins TRBV2 and TRBJ2-2; D call uncertain. Germline lookup yields CDR1 SNHLY and CDR2 FYNNEI. With 6 bases removed from V and 2 bases from J, the gap between germline ends came to 10 bases. This CDR3 spans 14 amino acids. The CDR3 nucleotides are TGTGCCAGCAGACGGACCCTAAACACCGGGGAGCTGTTTTTT. Protein product: CASRRTLNTGELFF.

This clone was observed once. The chain links TRBV27 to TRBJ2-1; 8 nucleotides match TRBD1. The CDR3 runs to 16 residues. The germline V gene encodes CDR1 MNHEY and CDR2 SMNVEV (reference sequence). V lost 6 bases, J lost 0 bases, and 7 bases stayed unmatched. CDR3 residues: CASSRGQGFSYNEQFF. The CDR3, as DNA: TGTGCCAGCAGCCGCGGACAGGGTTTCTCCTACAATGAGCAGTTCTTC.

This clone showed up just a few times. The rearrangement links TRBV7-9 to TRBJ1-1; 7 bases fit TRBD1. Germline-derived CDR1 and CDR2 are SEHNR and FQNEAQ (reference sequence). V dropped 6 bases and J dropped 3; count of bases not matched to a gene: 4. The CDR3 contains 13 residues. Here the CDR3 reads CASRSTGDTEAFF. CDR3 coding DNA: TGTGCCAGCAGATCTACAGGGGACACTGAAGCTTTCTTT.

In nucleotides, the CDR3 is TGTGCCAGCAGCTTAGGGCCACAGGGGAGCACTGAAGCTTTCTTT. As protein: CASSLGPQGSTEAFF. The J gene is TRBJ1-1, the V gene TRBV7-6; 7 nucleotides align to TRBD1. The germline V gene encodes CDR1 SGHVS and CDR2 FNYEAQ. V was pared by 1 base and J by 4 bases, with 6 bases of the junction left unmatched. The CDR3 has 15 residues.

The chain uses TRBV6-5 and TRBJ2-3, with 7 bases lining up with TRBD1. Trimming cost V 0 bases and J 7 bases; bases outside gene matches: 7. CDR1 and CDR2 from the germline V gene are MNHEY and SVGAGI. The CDR3 loop spans 15 amino acids. The CDR3 DNA follows: TGTGCCAGCAGTTACTCCTGGGACAGCCCAAATACGCAGTATTTT. Amino acid sequence: CASSYSWDSPNTQYF.

The V gene is TRBV4-3, the J gene TRBJ1-6; D possibly corresponds to TRBD1 (5 bases). This CDR3 spans 17 amino acids. Germline V lookup: CDR1 LGHNA, CDR2 YSLEER. Between the trimmed V and J ends, which lost 0 bases and 5 bases, there was a span of 14 bases. The CDR3 DNA reads as TGCGCCAGCAGCCAAGATAAGGAAGGGGTTCATAATTCACCCCTCCACTTT. Its protein product is CASSQDKEGVHNSPLHF.

Written as DNA, the CDR3 is TGTGCCAGCAGTCCCTCACCGGCTGCGCCCCAGCATTTT. Translating it yields CASSPSPAAPQHF. The chain combines TRBV27 with TRBJ1-5, with D unresolved. Germline lookup yields CDR1 MNHEY and CDR2 SMNVEV (reference sequence). The CDR3 loop spans 13 amino acids. Trimming cost V 5 bases and J 9 bases, with 14 bases left between them.

V usage is TRBV27 and J usage is TRBJ1-6; D gene uncertain. This CDR3 contains 14 residues. Trimming pared 4 bases from V and 3 bases from J, leaving 7 bases between. Germline V gene lookup returns CDR1 MNHEY and CDR2 SMNVEV (reference sequence). CDR3 region: CASSYEFYNSPLHF. CDR3 sequence (DNA): TGTGCCAGCAGTTACGAGTTCTATAATTCACCCCTCCACTTT.

The gene calls are TRBV19 and TRBJ2-7; 12 bases map to TRBD1. The CDR3 has 17 amino acids. V trimming: 6 bases; J trimming: 4 bases; junction bases outside the gene matches: 13. Germline V gives CDR1 LNHDA, CDR2 SQIVND (reference sequence). Written as DNA, the CDR3 is TGTGCCAGTAGCTCCAAGGGGCCGGGACAGGGGGCTTACGAGCAGTACTTC. This gives the protein CASSSKGPGQGAYEQYF. Variable domain in full (rest from reference TRBV19 and TRBJ2-7): DGGITQSPKYLFRKEGQNVTLSCEQNLNHDAMYWYRQDPGQGLRLIYYSQIVNDFQKGDIAEGYSVSREKKESFPLTVTSAQKNPTAFYLCASSSKGPGQGAYEQYFGPGTRLTVT.

There are a few counts of this clone. For the CDR3, the DNA is TGTGCCAGCAGTCCCCTTTCATTCAGGGACAGTGATCAGCCCCAGCATTTT. This sequence encodes CASSPLSFRDSDQPQHF. The chain has TRBV27 and TRBJ1-5, with 7 bases identical to TRBD1. Germline V lookup: CDR1 MNHEY, CDR2 SMNVEV (reference sequence). CDR3 length equals 17 residues. After removal of 5 bases from V and 5 bases from J, the junction contained 15 bases not matched to a gene.

The rearrangement links TRBV5-8 to TRBJ2-7, with 10 positions matching TRBD2. The CDR3 is made up of 15 amino acids. V shed 5 bases, J shed 1 base, and the junction held 6 bases outside the gene matches. Germline V gives CDR1 SGHTS, CDR2 YDEGEE. The CDR3 here is CASRQAGGPSYEQYF. The CDR3 region has the DNA TGTGCCAGCAGACAAGCGGGAGGGCCATCCTACGAGCAGTACTTC. The entire variable domain, with the rest obtained from reference TRBV5-8 and TRBJ2-7, is as follows: EAGVTQSPTHLIKTRGQQATLRCSPISGHTSVYWYQQALGLGLQFLLWYDEGEERNRGNFPPRFSGRQFPNYSSELNVNALELEDSALYLCASRQAGGPSYEQYFGPGTRLTVT.

The J gene is TRBJ2-1, the V gene TRBV5-5, with 16 bases identical to TRBD2. This CDR3 comprises 20 residues. The germline V gene has CDR1 SGHKS and CDR2 YYEKEE (reference sequence). J lost 9 bases, V lost 1 base, and 16 bases had no gene match. The chain's CDR3 is CASSLIGATGTSGRAGEQFF. CDR3 nucleotide sequence: TGTGCCAGCAGCTTGATTGGAGCTACCGGGACTAGCGGGAGGGCCGGTGAGCAGTTCTTC.

The V call is TRBV6-6, the J call TRBJ1-5; a possible D gene is TRBD1 (6 bases). Germline values: CDR1 MNHNY, CDR2 SVGAGI (reference sequence). CDR3 length: 14 amino acids. V lost 3 bases, J lost 3 bases, and 9 bases lay in between. The CDR3 protein is CASSYGGVNQPQHF. CDR3 nucleotide sequence: TGTGCCAGCAGTTATGGGGGCGTCAATCAGCCCCAGCATTTT.

The chain is built from TRBV5-1 and TRBJ2-5; D is unresolved. Trimming removed 0 bases from V and 1 base from J, with 7 bases in between. The CDR3 loop spans 14 amino acids. Germline V gene sequence: CDR1 SGHRS, CDR2 YFSETQ. The CDR3 protein is CASSLVVLQETQYF. The CDR3 coding sequence is TGCGCCAGCAGCTTGGTTGTCCTCCAAGAGACCCAGTACTTC.